This T cell receptor (beta chain) stems from a study of human T cells and chemical hapten exposure. This CDR3 region has 16 residues. Germline values: CDR1 MNHEY, CDR2 SVGAGI. V was cut by 6 bases and J by 3 bases, with 17 bases left in between. Per the original data handling: A per-sample median of 95,638 TCRs was observed, with a range of about 23,224 to 750,000. MiXCR was run by TCRdb on the RACE reads, yielding one entry per CDR3 protein. It is TCRdb's table, rather than the study itself, that gives the V and J calls and clone size. The table shows 240,000 or so distinct CDR3 sequences, with around 9.3% occurring only once. Time point noted: pre-sensitization, week 0. Noted treatment: therapeutic diphenylcyclopropenone sensitization with weekly scalp DPC. Alopecia patients between 18 and 70 years old and suitable for DPC were used as donors.

This clonotype was sampled from a middle-aged woman with alopecia areata. Some clones in this sample may be carry-over from other donors' samples. The V and J genes are TRBV6-5 and TRBJ2-2; D is possibly TRBD2 (6 bases). Sample: whole blood, taken in connection with sensitization to the hapten diphenylcyclopropenone (DPC). The CDR3 sequence: CASSRFGRGDTGELFF. CDR3 DNA: TGTGCCAGCAGCCGGTTCGGGAGAGGGGACACCGGGGAGCTGTTTTTT.